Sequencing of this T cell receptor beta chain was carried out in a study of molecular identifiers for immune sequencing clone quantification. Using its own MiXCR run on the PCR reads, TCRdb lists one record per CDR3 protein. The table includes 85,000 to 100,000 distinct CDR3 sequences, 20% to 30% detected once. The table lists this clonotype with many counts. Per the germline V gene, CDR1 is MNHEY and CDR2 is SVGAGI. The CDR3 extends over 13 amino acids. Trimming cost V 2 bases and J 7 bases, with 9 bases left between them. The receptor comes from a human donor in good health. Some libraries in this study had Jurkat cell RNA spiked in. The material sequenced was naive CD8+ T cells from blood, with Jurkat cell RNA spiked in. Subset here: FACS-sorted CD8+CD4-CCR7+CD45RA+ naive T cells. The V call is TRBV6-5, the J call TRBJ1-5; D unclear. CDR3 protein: CASSYDHSQPQHF. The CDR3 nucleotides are TGTGCCAGCAGTTACGATCACAGCCAGCCCCAGCATTTT.